This T cell receptor (beta chain) was observed in a study of radiotherapy plus CTLA-4 blockade in lung cancer. Whole-study context: There were objective responses in around 18% of patients, and 31% had disease control.

For this clone: No antigen is known for it.

Using immunoSEQ multiplex PCR, the repertoire was profiled, and TCRdb retains in-frame clones only, with some absent. The sample yields 35,000 to 50,000 clones, approximately 73% seen once. Points from the study as a whole: Response was reportedly best predicted by early blood T cell clone dynamics, with interferon-beta. TCR clones originating in tumors grew in number in blood after radiotherapy plus ipilimumab.

Germline V gives CDR1 SGHVS, CDR2 FNYEAQ. J was trimmed by 0 bases and V by 1 base; bases with no gene match: 6. The CDR3 covers 18 residues. This rearrangement joins TRBV7-6 to TRBJ2-6, with 7 bases identical to TRBD2. The sample in question was peripheral blood, obtained from a patient treated with radiotherapy plus ipilimumab. This TCR was recovered from a human donor with non-small cell lung cancer who had a complete response to radiotherapy plus ipilimumab. This CDR3 reads CASSLGSRGSSGANVLTF. CDR3 DNA: TGTGCCAGCAGCTTAGGGTCGCGGGGGAGCTCTGGGGCCAACGTCCTGACTTTC.